The 15 T cell receptor beta chains below all came from one sample that was sequenced in a study of early T cells in non-severe SARS-CoV-2 infection (dated by TCRdb to about 2021). Receptor libraries were prepared by 5' RACE. TCRdb lists the instrument as NextSeq 500. The raw public reads went through TCRdb reprocessing: fastp at Q25, MiXCR clone calling, in-frame beta chains kept. Every distinct CDR3 protein forms one entry, paired with its most common genes and DNA. A total of 86,000 or so distinct CDR3 sequences appear in this sample, 5% to 7% of them only once. Roughly 7.8% of the sample rests with the top ten. The sequenced sample consisted of whole blood. The receptors come from an adult who was a healthcare worker with PCR-confirmed SARS-CoV-2 infection or an uninfected control (not recorded which).

This chain connects TRBV6-1 to TRBJ1-2; D ambiguous. The CDR3 is 14 residues long. V gave up 4 bases and J gave up 2 bases, with 11 bases separating them. The germline gives CDR1 MNHNS, CDR2 SASEGT. DNA of the CDR3: TGTGCCAGCAGTGCCGCACGGCCCAACTATGGCTACACCTTC. Translation: CASSAARPNYGYTF.

The V and J genes are TRBV25-1 and TRBJ2-7; D not certain. Trimming stripped 4 bases from V and 6 bases from J, with 7 bases between. This CDR3 spans 11 amino acids. Per the germline V gene, CDR1 is MGHDK and CDR2 is SYGVNS. This CDR3 reads CASSVMSEQYF. CDR3 coding DNA: TGTGCCAGCAGTGTGATGAGCGAGCAGTACTTC.

The chain combines TRBV6-2 or TRBV6-3 with TRBJ2-1; 8 bases match TRBD2. The CDR3 is 12 amino acids. Germline trimming cut 6 bases from V and 9 bases from J; bases unmatched to any gene: 4. Per the germline V gene, CDR1 is MNHEY and CDR2 is SVGEGT. The CDR3 DNA follows: TGTGCCAGCAGGCCGGGGGGGTCTGAGCAGTTCTTC. Translating it yields CASRPGGSEQFF.

This clonotype was picked up many times. The chain recombines TRBV4-3 with TRBJ2-2, with TRBD2 identical over 13 bases. Germline CDR1 reads LGHNA; CDR2 reads YSLEER. This CDR3 region has 19 residues. Trimming at V came to 1 base and at J to 0 bases, leaving 5 bases not matched to a gene. As DNA, the CDR3 is TGCGCCAGCAGCCAAGCATGGACTAGCGGGAGTGCGAACACCGGGGAGCTGTTTTTT. It encodes CASSQAWTSGSANTGELFF.

This clonotype was recorded a few times. The CDR3 spells CASRLEGEQYF. CDR3 in DNA: TGTGCAAGTCGCTTAGAGGGGGAGCAGTACTTC. The V gene is TRBV12-2, the J gene TRBJ2-7; TRBD1 is the table's D call, not checked against the DNA. TRBV12-2 is classified as a pseudogene. This CDR3 spans 11 amino acids.

The V call is TRBV4-3, the J call TRBJ2-3, with a tentative D call TRBD1 (6 bases). Deletions cut 0 bases from V and 1 base from J, with 8 bases between. The CDR3 covers 15 residues. Germline V gene data show CDR1 as LGHNA and CDR2 as YSLEER. The CDR3 DNA sequence: TGCGCCAGCAGCCAAGACCCAGGGGGCACAGATACGCAGTATTTT. Its protein is CASSQDPGGTDTQYF.

There are many counts of this clonotype. This sequence joins TRBV20-1 and TRBJ1-4; 10 bases are a match to TRBD1. Germline lookup yields CDR1 DFQATT and CDR2 SNEGSKA (reference sequence). Trimming took 2 bases from V and 8 from J; bases not matched to a gene: 5. CDR3 size: 14 residues. CDR3 sequence reads: CSARRQGAAEKLFF. DNA for the CDR3: TGCAGTGCTAGACGACAGGGGGCAGCGGAAAAACTGTTTTTT.

The J gene is TRBJ1-2, the V gene TRBV6-2 or TRBV6-3; no firm D call. CDR1 is MNHEY, CDR2 SVGEGT, per germline. The V end was cut by 10 bases, the J end by 0 bases, with 9 bases between. There are 12 residues in the CDR3. CDR3 sequence reads: CATQRANYGYTF. In DNA, the CDR3 is TGTGCCACCCAGAGAGCTAACTATGGCTACACCTTC.

This clonotype appeared many times. V and J are TRBV7-9 and TRBJ1-1; D not certain. The ends were cut back, 1 base at V and 6 bases at J, with 12 bases in the middle. Germline CDR1 and CDR2: SEHNR and FQNEAQ (reference sequence). The CDR3 contains 14 residues. CDR3: CASSLDSGLAEAFF. DNA for the CDR3: TGTGCCAGCAGCTTAGATTCGGGCCTCGCTGAAGCTTTCTTT.

This clonotype was detected many times. The chain uses TRBV12-3 or TRBV12-4 and TRBJ2-1, with 8 bases that match TRBD2. CDR3 size: 15 residues. V dropped 6 bases and J dropped 3; count of bases not matched to a gene: 7. CDR3 residues: CASRTPGGHYNEQFF. DNA of the CDR3: TGTGCCAGCAGAACCCCGGGGGGGCACTACAATGAGCAGTTCTTC.

This clonotype was detected many times. The chain couples TRBV10-2 to TRBJ1-4; TRBD1 is a possible D gene (6 bases). The germline V gene encodes CDR1 WSHSY and CDR2 SAAADI. This CDR3 is built from 11 residues. V lost 5 bases and J 8 bases, leaving 6 bases between the germline ends. This CDR3 is CASSTGEKLFF. The CDR3 DNA follows: TGCGCCAGCAGTACAGGGGAAAAACTGTTTTTT.

There are many counts of this clonotype. V usage is TRBV20-1 and J usage is TRBJ1-1; tentatively, D is TRBD1 (5 bases). Germline CDR1 reads DFQATT; CDR2 reads SNEGSKA (reference sequence). The germline V and J ends were trimmed by 3 bases and 1 base, with 9 bases remaining between them. The CDR3 loop spans 13 amino acids. The CDR3 loop reads CSAREDTNTEAFF. The CDR3 DNA reads TGCAGTGCTAGGGAGGACACGAACACTGAAGCTTTCTTT.

The chain joins TRBV10-2 to TRBJ2-5; 8 positions agree with TRBD2. V lost 4 bases, J lost 5 bases, and 6 bases stayed unmatched. This CDR3 comprises 14 residues. Germline CDR1 and CDR2: WSHSY and SAAADI. As DNA, the CDR3 is TGCGCCAGCAGTGGAGTTAGCGGGGATGAGACCCAGTACTTC. Translating gives CASSGVSGDETQYF.

The genes are TRBV5-1 and TRBJ2-3; D not resolved. The germline V gene encodes CDR1 SGHRS and CDR2 YFSETQ. The CDR3 has 15 amino acids. Trimming removed 0 bases from V and 0 bases from J, with 8 bases in between. The CDR3 protein is CASSLDGLSTDTQYF. The DNA of the CDR3 is TGCGCCAGCAGCTTGGATGGCCTCAGCACAGATACGCAGTATTTT.

V usage is TRBV6-1 and J usage is TRBJ2-7; D possibly corresponds to TRBD2 (7 bases). CDR3 length: 12 residues. Looked up from germline, CDR1 is MNHNS and CDR2 is SASEGT. Trimming took 8 bases from V and 2 from J, leaving 10 bases between them. DNA of the CDR3: TGTGCCAGCTTCGGGGGGCCCTACGAGCAGTACTTC. Encoded protein: CASFGGPYEQYF.